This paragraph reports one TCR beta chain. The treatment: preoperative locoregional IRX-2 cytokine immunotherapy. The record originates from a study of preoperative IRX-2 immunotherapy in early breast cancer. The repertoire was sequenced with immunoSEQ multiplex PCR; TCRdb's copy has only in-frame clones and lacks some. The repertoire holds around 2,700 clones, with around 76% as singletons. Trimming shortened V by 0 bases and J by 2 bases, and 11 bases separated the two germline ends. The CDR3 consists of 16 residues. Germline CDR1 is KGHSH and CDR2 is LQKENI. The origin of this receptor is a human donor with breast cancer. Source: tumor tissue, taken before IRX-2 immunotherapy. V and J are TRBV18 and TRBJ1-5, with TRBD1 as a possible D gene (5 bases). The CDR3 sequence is CASSPPGQVGNQPQHF. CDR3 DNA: TGTGCCAGCTCACCACCGGGGCAGGTGGGCAATCAGCCCCAGCATTTT.